Sequencing of this T cell receptor (beta chain) was carried out in a study of blood T cells in healthy people across ages. Study-wide points: TCR beta diversity per million T cells fell roughly linearly with age. Aged donors had fewer naive CD4+ cells and lower diversity than long-lived donors.

PCR was performed a second time for about 6 to 11 cycles using a sample-barcoded 5' primer and a J-beta primer mix. MiXCR, applied by TCRdb to the 5' RACE reads, yields one record per CDR3 protein. The data hold 600,000 or so distinct CDR3 sequences, with 40% to 50% observed a single time. The germline V gene encodes CDR1 DFQATT and CDR2 SNEGSKA (reference sequence). This CDR3 is 13 amino acids long. After removal of 4 bases from V and 5 bases from J, the junction contained 6 bases not matched to a gene. A note on this clonotype: The antigen is undetermined.

This sequence was found in a man older than 75 in good health. The sample comprised blood. The chain has TRBV20-1 and TRBJ2-7, with 9 bases fitting TRBD2. The CDR3 is CSAIQRGVHEQYF. CDR3 bases: TGCAGTGCTATCCAGCGGGGGGTCCACGAGCAGTACTTC.